Sequencing of this T cell receptor beta chain was carried out in a study of CD4 T cells in relation to SARS-CoV-2 and coronaviruses. In the study overall: PBMCs were cultured with antigen for roughly 9 days before TCR beta sequencing. Controls used an HIV-1 Nef peptide pool or no peptide.

CD4+ T cells from unexposed donors were obtained before the COVID-19 pandemic (2011-2018). CD4+ T cells were isolated from the cells after 10 days of culture. Cultures held 1.5 million to 2.5 million PBMCs per well with around 9.4 IU/ml IL-2. In the case of this clone: Antigen: not known.

The method was immunoSEQ multiplex PCR; TCRdb's version includes in-frame clones alone and lacks a portion of them. The table records around 9,700 clones, about 81% of them present only once. CDR1 and CDR2 from the germline V gene are SEHNR and FQNEAQ (reference sequence). The CDR3 totals 14 residues. V lost 8 bases to trimming and J lost 3 bases, with 14 bases between them. V usage is TRBV7-9 and J usage is TRBJ2-1, with D possibly being TRBD1 or TRBD2 (5 bases each). Specimen: CD4+ T cells from PBMCs, cultured in vitro. This TCR came from a human donor in good health. The CDR3 DNA reads TGTGCCAGCTGGGTCGGGGACCTCTACAATGAGCAGTTCTTC. The encoded protein is CASWVGDLYNEQFF.